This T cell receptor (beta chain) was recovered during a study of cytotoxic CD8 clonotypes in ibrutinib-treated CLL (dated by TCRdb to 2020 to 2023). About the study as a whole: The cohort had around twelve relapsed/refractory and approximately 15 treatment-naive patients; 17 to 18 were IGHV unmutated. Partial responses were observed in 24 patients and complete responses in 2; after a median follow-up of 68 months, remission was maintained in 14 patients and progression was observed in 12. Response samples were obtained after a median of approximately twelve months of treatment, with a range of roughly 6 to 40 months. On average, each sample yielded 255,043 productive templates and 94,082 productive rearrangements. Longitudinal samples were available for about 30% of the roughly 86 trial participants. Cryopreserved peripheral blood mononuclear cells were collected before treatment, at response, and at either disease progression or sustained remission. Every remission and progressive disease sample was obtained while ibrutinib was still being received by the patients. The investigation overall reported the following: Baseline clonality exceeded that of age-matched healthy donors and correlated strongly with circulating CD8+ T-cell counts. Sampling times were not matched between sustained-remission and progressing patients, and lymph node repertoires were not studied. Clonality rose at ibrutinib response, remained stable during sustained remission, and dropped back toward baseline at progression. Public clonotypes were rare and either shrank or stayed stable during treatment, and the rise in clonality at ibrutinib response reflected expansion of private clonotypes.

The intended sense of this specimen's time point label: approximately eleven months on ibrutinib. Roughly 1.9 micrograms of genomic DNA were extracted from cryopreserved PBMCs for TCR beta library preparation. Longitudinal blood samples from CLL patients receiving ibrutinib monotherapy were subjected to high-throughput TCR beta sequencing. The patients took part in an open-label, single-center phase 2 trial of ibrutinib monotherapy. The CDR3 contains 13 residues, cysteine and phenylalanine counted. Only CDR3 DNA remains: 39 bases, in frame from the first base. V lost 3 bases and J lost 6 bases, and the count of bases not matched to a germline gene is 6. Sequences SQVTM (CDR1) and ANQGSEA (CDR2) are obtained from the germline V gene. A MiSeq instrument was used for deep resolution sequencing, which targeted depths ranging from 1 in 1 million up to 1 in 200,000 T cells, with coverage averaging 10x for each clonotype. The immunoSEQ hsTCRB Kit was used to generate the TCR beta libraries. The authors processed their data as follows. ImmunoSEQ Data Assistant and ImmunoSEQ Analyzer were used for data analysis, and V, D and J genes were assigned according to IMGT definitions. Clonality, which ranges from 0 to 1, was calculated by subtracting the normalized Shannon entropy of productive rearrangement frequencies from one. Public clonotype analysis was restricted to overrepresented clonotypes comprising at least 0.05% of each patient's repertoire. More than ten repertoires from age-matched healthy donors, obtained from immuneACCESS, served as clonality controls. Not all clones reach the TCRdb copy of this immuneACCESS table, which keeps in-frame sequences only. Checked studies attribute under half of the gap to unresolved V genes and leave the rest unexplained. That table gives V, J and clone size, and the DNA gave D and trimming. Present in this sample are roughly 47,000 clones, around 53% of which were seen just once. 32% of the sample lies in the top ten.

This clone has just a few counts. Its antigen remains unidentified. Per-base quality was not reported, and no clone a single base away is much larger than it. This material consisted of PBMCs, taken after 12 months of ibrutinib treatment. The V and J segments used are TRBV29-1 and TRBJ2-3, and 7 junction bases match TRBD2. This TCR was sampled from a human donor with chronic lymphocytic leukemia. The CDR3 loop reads CSVEAGVGDTQYF. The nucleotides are TGCAGCGTTGAGGCGGGAGTAGGGGATACGCAGTATTTT.